This entry features one T cell receptor (beta chain) sequence. This entry comes from a study of blood T cell repertoires in COVID-19. Overall study context: PBMCs, B-cell-depleted T cells, or T cells were the source of the cDNA or gDNA that made up the material.

How the authors handled the data: Using reference gene primer amplification, nucleated cell counts were estimated. TCRdb keeps only in-frame clones here, not all; method: immunoSEQ multiplex PCR. The V and J calls and the clone size are those of that table, but D and trimming were determined from the DNA. The sample has over 70,000 clones; over 80% are singletons. V lost 1 base to trimming and J lost 6 bases; unmatched junction nucleotides: 7. This CDR3 is built from 15 residues. Germline V gives CDR1 SGHDT, CDR2 YYEEEE. The specimen sequenced was peripheral blood. The chain has TRBV5-6 and TRBJ2-1; 7 nucleotides align to TRBD1. This sequence originates from a human donor in a cohort sampled during active COVID-19. CDR3: CASSLFGTASNEQFF. DNA for the CDR3: TGTGCCAGCAGCTTGTTCGGGACAGCCTCCAATGAGCAGTTCTTC. Variable domain in full (rest from reference TRBV5-6 and TRBJ2-1): DAGVTQSPTHLIKTRGQQVTLRCSPKSGHDTVSWYQQALGQGPQFIFQYYEEEERQRGNFPDRFSGHQFPNYSSELNVNALLLGDSALYLCASSLFGTASNEQFFGPGTRLTVL.